The clone carrying this T cell receptor beta chain was found many times. Its antigen is not identified. The germline V gene has CDR1 LNHDA and CDR2 SQIVND (reference sequence). This CDR3 is 15 amino acids long. V gave up 0 bases and J gave up 1 base, with 10 bases separating them. Unique molecular identifiers were added to individual cDNA molecules. One entry per CDR3 protein, called by TCRdb with MiXCR from the 5' RACE reads. The sample consists of 60,000 to 75,000 distinct CDR3 sequences, roughly an eighth of them appearing once. The entry originates in a study of early T cells in non-severe SARS-CoV-2 infection. General observations from the study: Matching results from VDJdb favored anti-spike CD8 responses, leaving private and CD4 specificities undetected.

The TCR was taken from an adult who was a healthcare worker with PCR-confirmed SARS-CoV-2 infection or an uninfected control (not recorded which). The sample consisted of whole blood. The chain couples TRBV19 to TRBJ2-7, with D possibly TRBD2 on 5 matching bases. The CDR3 sequence: CASSIEASMSYEQYF. DNA of the CDR3: TGTGCCAGTAGTATAGAGGCTAGCATGTCCTACGAGCAGTACTTC. The full variable domain, with the rest looked up from reference TRBV19 and TRBJ2-7, is DGGITQSPKYLFRKEGQNVTLSCEQNLNHDAMYWYRQDPGQGLRLIYYSQIVNDFQKGDIAEGYSVSREKKESFPLTVTSAQKNPTAFYLCASSIEASMSYEQYFGPGTRLTVT.